This T cell receptor beta chain was captured in a study of T cell responses to AZD1222 COVID-19 vaccine. Comments on this clone: Its antigen is not known.

The V segment lost 2 bases and the J segment 7 bases; nucleotides outside the gene matches: 7. The CDR3 covers 15 residues. Germline-derived CDR1 and CDR2 are MDHEN and SYDVKM. Study outcomes and limitations: Dominant CD4 TCR responses targeted spike regions 160-218 and 743-854.

The repertoire was sequenced with immunoSEQ multiplex PCR; TCRdb's copy has only in-frame clones and lacks some. The table includes around 150,000 clones, less than 95% detected once. Sequencing used peripheral blood, obtained on day 0 of AZD1222 vaccination. V is TRBV28 and J is TRBJ2-1; 8 bases map to TRBD1. The receptor comes from an adult in good health. CDR3 amino acids: CASSLLAGGLNEQFF. The CDR3 bases are TGTGCCAGCAGTTTACTCGCAGGGGGCTTAAATGAGCAGTTCTTC.